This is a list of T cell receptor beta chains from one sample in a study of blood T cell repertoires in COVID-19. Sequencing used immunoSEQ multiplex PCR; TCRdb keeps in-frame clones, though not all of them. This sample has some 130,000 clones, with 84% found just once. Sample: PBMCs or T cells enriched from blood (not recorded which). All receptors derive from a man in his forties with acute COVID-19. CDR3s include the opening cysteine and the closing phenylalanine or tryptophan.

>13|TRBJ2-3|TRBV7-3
CASSPPGTDTQYF
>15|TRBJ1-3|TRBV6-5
CASTPLRVSGNTIYF
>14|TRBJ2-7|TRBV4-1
CASSQDRGAYEQYF
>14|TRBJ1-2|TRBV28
CASSYSGVSYGYTF
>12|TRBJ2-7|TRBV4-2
CASSLSGDEQYF
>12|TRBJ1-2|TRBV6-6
CASSSEYGGYTF
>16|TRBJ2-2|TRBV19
CASSIRQGVGTGELFF
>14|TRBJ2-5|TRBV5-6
CASSLSVPPETQYF
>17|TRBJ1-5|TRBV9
CASSVPRALGSNQPQHF
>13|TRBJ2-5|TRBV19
CASSSRDIETQYF
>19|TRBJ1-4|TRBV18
CASSPRSSTPPVANEKLFF
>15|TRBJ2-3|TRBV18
CASSPASGGTDTQYF
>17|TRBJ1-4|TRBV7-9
CASSPTGGTPGGEKLFF
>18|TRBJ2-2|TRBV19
CASSPGLAGGRVTGELFF
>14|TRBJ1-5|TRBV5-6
CASSLTGGNQPQHF
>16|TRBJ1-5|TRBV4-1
CASSHPGTGPNQPQHF
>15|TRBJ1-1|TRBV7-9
CASSLAGTVNTEAFF
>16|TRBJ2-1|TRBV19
CASRHDGTSGNNEQFF
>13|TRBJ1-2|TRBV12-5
CASGLGQGGGYTF
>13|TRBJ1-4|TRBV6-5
CASSQQGQEKLFF
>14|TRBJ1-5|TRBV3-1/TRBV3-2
CASSPRDSLQPQHF
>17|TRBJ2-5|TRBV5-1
CASSLGLAGPGQETQYF
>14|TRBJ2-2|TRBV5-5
CASSLAQVTGELFF
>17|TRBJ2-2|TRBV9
CASSVAGIAGDTGELFF
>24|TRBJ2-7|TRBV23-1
CASSQSGTVTPIEAPRDRYYEQYF
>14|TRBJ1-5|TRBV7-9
CASSQGWSNQPQHF
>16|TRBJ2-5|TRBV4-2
CASSQDVGQKTETQYF
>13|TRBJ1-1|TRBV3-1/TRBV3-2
CASSQQGDTEAFF
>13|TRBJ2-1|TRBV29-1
CSVDRQGANEQFF
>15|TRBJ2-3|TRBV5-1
CASSLEQGVPDTQYF
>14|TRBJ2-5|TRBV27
CASSSGQGQETQYF
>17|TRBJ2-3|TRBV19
CASSTVAGGPSTDTQYF
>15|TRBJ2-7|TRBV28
CASSTSGETAYEQYF
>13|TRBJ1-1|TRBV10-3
CAISYSLNTEAFF
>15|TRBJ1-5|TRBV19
CASSYGPGHNQPQHF
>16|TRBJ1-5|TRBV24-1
CATSGGRSDSNQPQHF
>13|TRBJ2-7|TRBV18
CASSRTGGNEQYF
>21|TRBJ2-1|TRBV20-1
CSASGEGASAGGLAGYNEQFF
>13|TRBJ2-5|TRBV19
CASTPAGQETQYF
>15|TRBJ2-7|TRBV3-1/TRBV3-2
CASSLSGVSSYEQYF
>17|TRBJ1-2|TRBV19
CASSLTGVGNSGYGYTF
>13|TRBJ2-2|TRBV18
CASSSGDTGELFF
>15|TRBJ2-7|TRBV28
CASSHPSDSSYEQYF
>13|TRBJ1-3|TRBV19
CASSPGFPNTIYF
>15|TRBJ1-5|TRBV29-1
CSVIIRDRENQPQHF
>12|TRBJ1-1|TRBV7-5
CARSLAKRLAFF
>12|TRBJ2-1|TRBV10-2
CASTRAGNEQFF
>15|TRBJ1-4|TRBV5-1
CASSLGQGYNEKLFF
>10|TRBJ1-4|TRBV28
CASSREKLFF
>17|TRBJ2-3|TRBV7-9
CASSSDTGQPLADTQYF
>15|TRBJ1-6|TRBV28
CAVTSGQGANSPLHF
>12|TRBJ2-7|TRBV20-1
CSASRTLGEQYF
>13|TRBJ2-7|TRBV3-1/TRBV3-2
CASSQTSTGEQYF
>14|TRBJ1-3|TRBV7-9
CASSPGTAGNTIYF
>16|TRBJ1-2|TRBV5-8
CASSFGRDRPNYGYTF
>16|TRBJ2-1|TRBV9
CASSGAGVGSYNEQFF
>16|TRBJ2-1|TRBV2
CASSFRSGGAMNEQFF
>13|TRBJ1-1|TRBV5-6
CASSLGDSLEAFF
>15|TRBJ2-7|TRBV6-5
CASSYHGSGAYEQYF